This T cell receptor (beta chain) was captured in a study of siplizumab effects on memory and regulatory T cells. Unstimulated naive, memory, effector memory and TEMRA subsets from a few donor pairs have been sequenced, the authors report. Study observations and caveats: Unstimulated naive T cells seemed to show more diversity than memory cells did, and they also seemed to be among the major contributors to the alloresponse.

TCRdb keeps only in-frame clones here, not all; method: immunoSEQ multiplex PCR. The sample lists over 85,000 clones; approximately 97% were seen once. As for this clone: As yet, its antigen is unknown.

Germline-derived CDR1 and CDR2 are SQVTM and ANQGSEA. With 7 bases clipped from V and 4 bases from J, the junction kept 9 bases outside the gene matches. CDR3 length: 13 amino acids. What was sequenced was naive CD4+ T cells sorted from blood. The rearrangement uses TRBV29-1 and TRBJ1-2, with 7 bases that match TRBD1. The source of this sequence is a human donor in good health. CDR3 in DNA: TGCAGCGCGTCAGGGGGTGGAGGCTATGGCTACACCTTC. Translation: CSASGGGGYGYTF.